The clone carrying this T cell receptor (beta chain) was seen only a few times. Its cognate antigen is unknown. Germline CDR1 reads WNHNN; CDR2 reads SYGVQD (reference sequence). The length of the CDR3 is 15 residues. V dropped 6 bases and J dropped 3 bases, with 15 bases sitting between them. This record comes from a study of identical twins. Study-level points and caveats: For out-of-frame beta sequences, excess twin sharing was weaker. When twins shared out-of-frame alpha sequences, those sequences had excess low generation probability.

A universal primer site came from template switching; cDNA carried unique molecular identifiers. In TCRdb, the 5' RACE reads were re-called with MiXCR into one record per CDR3 protein. The sample holds approximately 600,000 distinct CDR3 sequences, roughly 7.1% seen once. Each donor (without exception) was a healthy Caucasian. The same sample was also used in a study of yellow fever vaccine responses in identical twins.

The sequencing input was PBMCs. This receptor was taken from a woman aged 18-29 years in good health. This chain joins TRBV10-1 and TRBJ2-1; D tentatively reads TRBD1 or TRBD2 (6 bases each). Here the CDR3 reads CASSAGHLLYNEQFF. DNA of the CDR3: TGCGCCAGCAGCGCGGGACACCTTCTCTACAATGAGCAGTTCTTC.